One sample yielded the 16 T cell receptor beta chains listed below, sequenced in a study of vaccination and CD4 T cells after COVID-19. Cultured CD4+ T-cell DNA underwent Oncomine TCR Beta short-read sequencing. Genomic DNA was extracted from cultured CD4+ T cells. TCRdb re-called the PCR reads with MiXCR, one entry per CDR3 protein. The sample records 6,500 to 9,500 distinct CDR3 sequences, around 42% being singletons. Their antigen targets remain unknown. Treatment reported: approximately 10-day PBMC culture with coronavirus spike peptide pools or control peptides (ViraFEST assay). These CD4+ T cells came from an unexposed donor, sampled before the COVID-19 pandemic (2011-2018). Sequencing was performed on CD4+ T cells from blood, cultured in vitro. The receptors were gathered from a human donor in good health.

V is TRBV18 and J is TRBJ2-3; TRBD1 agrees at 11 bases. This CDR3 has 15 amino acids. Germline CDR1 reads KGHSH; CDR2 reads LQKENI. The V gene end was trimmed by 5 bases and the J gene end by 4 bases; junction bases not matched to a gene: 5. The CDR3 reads CASSGDRGAPDTQYF. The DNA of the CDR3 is TGTGCCAGCTCAGGGGACAGGGGGGCCCCAGATACGCAGTATTTT.

The CDR3 bases are TGTGCCAGCAGTCAAACACTAGCGCCACGCTCCTACAATGAGCAGTTCTTC. Translation gives CASSQTLAPRSYNEQFF. J is TRBJ2-1 and V is TRBV27, with TRBD2 identical over 7 bases. CDR1 is MNHEY and CDR2 is SMNVEV in the germline V gene (reference sequence). CDR3 length: 17 amino acids. After removal of 5 bases from V and 0 bases from J, the junction contained 10 bases not matched to a gene.

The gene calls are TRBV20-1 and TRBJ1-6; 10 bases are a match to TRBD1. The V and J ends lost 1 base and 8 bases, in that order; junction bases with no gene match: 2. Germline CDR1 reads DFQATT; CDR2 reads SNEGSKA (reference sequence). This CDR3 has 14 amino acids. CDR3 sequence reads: CSARGGTGDSPLHF. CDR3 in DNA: TGCAGTGCTAGAGGTGGGACAGGGGATTCACCCCTCCACTTT.

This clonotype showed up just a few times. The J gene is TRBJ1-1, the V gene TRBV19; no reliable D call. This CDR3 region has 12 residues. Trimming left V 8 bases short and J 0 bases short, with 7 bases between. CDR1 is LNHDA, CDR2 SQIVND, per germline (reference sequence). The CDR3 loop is CASARLNTEAFF. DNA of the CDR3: TGTGCCAGTGCCAGATTGAACACTGAAGCTTTCTTT.

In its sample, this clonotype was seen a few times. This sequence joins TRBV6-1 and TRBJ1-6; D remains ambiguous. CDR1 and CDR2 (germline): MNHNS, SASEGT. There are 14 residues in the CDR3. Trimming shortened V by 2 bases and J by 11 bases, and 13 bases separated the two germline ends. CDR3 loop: CASSESFSGTPLHF. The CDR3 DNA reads TGTGCCAGCAGTGAATCCTTTTCGGGGACACCCCTCCACTTT.

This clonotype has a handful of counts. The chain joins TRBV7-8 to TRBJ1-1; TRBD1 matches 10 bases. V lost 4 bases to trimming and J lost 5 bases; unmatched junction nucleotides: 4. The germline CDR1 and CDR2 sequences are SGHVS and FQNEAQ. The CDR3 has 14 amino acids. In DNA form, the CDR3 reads TGTGCCAGCAGCTCGACAGGGGGCGTAACTGAAGCTTTCTTT. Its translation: CASSSTGGVTEAFF.

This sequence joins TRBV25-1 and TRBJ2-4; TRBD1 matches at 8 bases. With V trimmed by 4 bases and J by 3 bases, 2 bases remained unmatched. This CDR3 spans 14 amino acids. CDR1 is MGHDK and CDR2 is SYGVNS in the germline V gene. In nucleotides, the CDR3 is TGTGCCAGCAGTGCGACAGGGGTCAAAAACATTCAGTACTTC. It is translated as CASSATGVKNIQYF.

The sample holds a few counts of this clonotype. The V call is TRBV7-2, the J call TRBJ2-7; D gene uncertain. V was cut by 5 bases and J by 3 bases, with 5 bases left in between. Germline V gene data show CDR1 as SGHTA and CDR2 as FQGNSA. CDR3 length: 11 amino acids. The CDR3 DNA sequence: TGTGCCAGCAGCGATCGCTACGAGCAGTACTTC. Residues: CASSDRYEQYF. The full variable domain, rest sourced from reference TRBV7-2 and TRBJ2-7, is GAGVSQSPSNKVTEKGKDVELRCDPISGHTALYWYRQSLGQGLEFLIYFQGNSAPDKSGLPSDRFSAERTGGSVSTLTIQRTQQEDSAVYLCASSDRYEQYFGPGTRLTVT.

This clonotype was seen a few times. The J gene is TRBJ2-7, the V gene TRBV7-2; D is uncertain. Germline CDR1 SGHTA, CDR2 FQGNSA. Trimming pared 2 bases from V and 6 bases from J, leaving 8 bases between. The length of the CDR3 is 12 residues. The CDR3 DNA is TGTGCCAGCAGCTTATCGGGCGGCGAGCAGTACTTC. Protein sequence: CASSLSGGEQYF.

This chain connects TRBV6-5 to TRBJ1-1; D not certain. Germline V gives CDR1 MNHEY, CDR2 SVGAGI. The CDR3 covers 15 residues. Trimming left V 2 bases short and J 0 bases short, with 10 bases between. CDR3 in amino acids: CASSYTPRMNTEAFF. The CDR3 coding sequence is TGTGCCAGCAGTTACACCCCTCGGATGAACACTGAAGCTTTCTTT.

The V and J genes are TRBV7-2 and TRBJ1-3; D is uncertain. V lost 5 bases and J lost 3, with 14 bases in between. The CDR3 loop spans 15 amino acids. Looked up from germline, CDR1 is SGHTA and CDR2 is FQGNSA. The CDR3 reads CASSPPVGGGNTIYF. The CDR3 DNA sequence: TGTGCCAGCAGCCCCCCGGTGGGAGGTGGAAACACCATATATTTT.

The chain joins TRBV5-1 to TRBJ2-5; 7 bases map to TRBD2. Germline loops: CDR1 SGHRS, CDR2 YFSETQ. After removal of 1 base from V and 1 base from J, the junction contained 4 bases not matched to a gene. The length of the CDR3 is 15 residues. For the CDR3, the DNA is TGCGCCAGCAGCTTGAGCGGGACGGCCCAAGAGACCCAGTACTTC. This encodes CASSLSGTAQETQYF.

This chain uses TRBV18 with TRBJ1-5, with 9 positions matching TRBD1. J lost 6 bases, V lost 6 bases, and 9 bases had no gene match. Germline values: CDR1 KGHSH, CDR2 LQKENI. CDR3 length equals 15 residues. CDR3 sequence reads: CASSDGTGQSQPQHF. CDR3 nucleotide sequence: TGTGCCAGCTCTGACGGGACAGGGCAATCTCAGCCCCAGCATTTT. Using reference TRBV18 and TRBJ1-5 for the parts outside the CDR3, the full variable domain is NAGVMQNPRHLVRRRGQEARLRCSPMKGHSHVYWYRQLPEEGLKFMVYLQKENIIDESGMPKERFSAEFPKEGPSILRIQQVVRGDSAAYFCASSDGTGQSQPQHFGDGTRLSIL.

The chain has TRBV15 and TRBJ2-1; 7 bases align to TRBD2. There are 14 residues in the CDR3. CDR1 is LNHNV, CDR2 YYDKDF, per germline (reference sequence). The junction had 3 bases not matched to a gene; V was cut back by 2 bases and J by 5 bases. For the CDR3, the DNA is TGTGCCACCAGCAGATGGGGGGGGAACAATGAGCAGTTCTTC. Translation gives CATSRWGGNNEQFF.

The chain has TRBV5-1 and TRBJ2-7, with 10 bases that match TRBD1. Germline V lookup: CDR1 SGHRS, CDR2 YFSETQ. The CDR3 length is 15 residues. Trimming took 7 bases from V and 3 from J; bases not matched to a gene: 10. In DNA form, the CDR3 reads TGCGCCAGCCGGGGAAAGACAGGGGGCATCTACGAGCAGTACTTC. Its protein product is CASRGKTGGIYEQYF. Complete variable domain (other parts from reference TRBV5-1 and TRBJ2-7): KAGVTQTPRYLIKTRGQQVTLSCSPISGHRSVSWYQQTPGQGLQFLFEYFSETQRNKGNFPGRFSGRQFSNSRSEMNVSTLELGDSALYLCASRGKTGGIYEQYFGPGTRLTVT.

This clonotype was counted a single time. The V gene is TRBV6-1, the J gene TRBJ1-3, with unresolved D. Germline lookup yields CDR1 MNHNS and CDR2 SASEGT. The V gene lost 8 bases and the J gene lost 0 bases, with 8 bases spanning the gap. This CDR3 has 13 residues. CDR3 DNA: TGTGCCAGCCGACTCCTCTCTGGAAACACCATATATTTT. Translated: CASRLLSGNTIYF.